The rows below give T cell receptor beta chains drawn from one sample of a study of siplizumab effects on memory and regulatory T cells. The data were produced by immunoSEQ multiplex PCR, yet TCRdb's version contains in-frame clones alone and is incomplete. The repertoire holds approximately 97,000 clones, approximately 90% seen once, with around 1.1% in the top ten. The sample comprised CD4+ T cells sorted from blood. These receptors were taken from a human donor in good health. CDR3s include the opening cysteine and the closing phenylalanine or tryptophan. Fields, in order: D gene, clone size, V gene, J gene, CDR3 protein, CDR3 DNA. The D gene is left open where the match is weak. Clone sizes are given selectively: once, few, many, or a class where the clone is expanded.

d_call: TRBD2
clone_size: .
v_call: TRBV6-5
j_call: TRBJ2-7
cdr3_aa: CASSYSSSGRPEQYF
cdr3_nt: TGTGCCAGCAGTTACTCGTCCAGCGGGAGACCCGAGCAGTACTTC

d_call: .
clone_size: .
v_call: TRBV21-1
j_call: TRBJ2-7
cdr3_aa: CASSKVLGLAYEQYF
cdr3_nt: TGTGCCAGCAGCAAAGTGCTGGGACTAGCTTACGAGCAGTACTTC

d_call: TRBD1
clone_size: .
v_call: TRBV19
j_call: TRBJ2-2
cdr3_aa: CASSMDRAIAGELFF
cdr3_nt: TGTGCCAGTAGCATGGACAGGGCAATCGCCGGGGAGCTGTTTTTT

d_call: .
clone_size: .
v_call: TRBV9
j_call: TRBJ2-5
cdr3_aa: CASSRIGSPEETQYF
cdr3_nt: TGTGCCAGCAGCCGAATCGGGAGTCCCGAAGAGACCCAGTACTTC

d_call: .
clone_size: .
v_call: TRBV2
j_call: TRBJ2-7
cdr3_aa: CASSEALAIAYEQYF
cdr3_nt: TGTGCCAGCAGTGAAGCATTAGCGATCGCCTACGAGCAGTACTTC

d_call: .
clone_size: .
v_call: TRBV10-3
j_call: TRBJ2-3
cdr3_aa: CAISMGILADTQYF
cdr3_nt: TGTGCCATCAGTATGGGGATTTTAGCAGATACGCAGTATTTT

d_call: TRBD2
clone_size: once
v_call: TRBV4-1
j_call: TRBJ2-7
cdr3_aa: CASGVLAGGLSYEQYF
cdr3_nt: TGCGCCAGCGGGGTTCTAGCGGGAGGGCTCTCCTACGAGCAGTACTTC

d_call: .
clone_size: .
v_call: TRBV10-1
j_call: TRBJ1-1
cdr3_aa: CASSAGLDTEAFF
cdr3_nt: TGCGCCAGCAGCGCAGGTTTGGACACTGAAGCTTTCTTT

d_call: .
clone_size: .
v_call: TRBV6-4
j_call: TRBJ2-2
cdr3_aa: CASREGTYTGELFF
cdr3_nt: TGTGCCAGCAGAGAAGGGACATATACCGGGGAGCTGTTTTTT

d_call: TRBD1
clone_size: .
v_call: TRBV5-1
j_call: TRBJ2-2
cdr3_aa: CASSLVERGQGAGELFF
cdr3_nt: TGCGCCAGCAGCTTGGTGGAAAGAGGACAGGGAGCCGGGGAGCTGTTTTTT

d_call: TRBD1
clone_size: .
v_call: TRBV5-1
j_call: TRBJ1-3
cdr3_aa: CASSPRTGQGNTIYF
cdr3_nt: TGCGCCAGCAGCCCCAGGACGGGACAGGGAAACACCATATATTTT

d_call: .
clone_size: .
v_call: TRBV19
j_call: TRBJ1-1
cdr3_aa: CASSIMMANTEAFF
cdr3_nt: TGTGCCAGTAGTATTATGATGGCGAACACTGAAGCTTTCTTT

d_call: .
clone_size: .
v_call: TRBV7-2
j_call: TRBJ1-2
cdr3_aa: CASSLEGQTRGYGYTF
cdr3_nt: TGTGCCAGCAGCTTAGAAGGGCAGACGAGGGGCTATGGCTACACCTTC

d_call: .
clone_size: .
v_call: TRBV5-8
j_call: TRBJ2-5
cdr3_aa: CASSSSWETQYF
cdr3_nt: TGTGCCAGCAGCTCGAGTTGGGAGACCCAGTACTTC

d_call: .
clone_size: .
v_call: TRBV7-2
j_call: TRBJ2-2
cdr3_aa: CASSLAGANTGELFF
cdr3_nt: TGTGCCAGCAGCTTAGCGGGTGCGAACACCGGGGAGCTGTTTTTT

d_call: TRBD2
clone_size: .
v_call: TRBV9
j_call: TRBJ2-1
cdr3_aa: CASSPVAGVYNEQFF
cdr3_nt: TGTGCCAGCAGCCCCGTAGCGGGAGTCTACAATGAGCAGTTCTTC

d_call: .
clone_size: .
v_call: TRBV5-1
j_call: TRBJ2-2
cdr3_aa: CASSWTTNTGELFF
cdr3_nt: TGCGCCAGCAGCTGGACTACTAACACCGGGGAGCTGTTTTTT

d_call: TRBD2
clone_size: .
v_call: TRBV2
j_call: TRBJ2-3
cdr3_aa: CASQALALSTDTQYF
cdr3_nt: TGTGCCAGTCAAGCACTAGCGCTCAGCACAGATACGCAGTATTTT

d_call: .
clone_size: once
v_call: TRBV6-6
j_call: TRBJ2-1
cdr3_aa: CASSYTPSHNEQFF
cdr3_nt: TGTGCCAGCAGTTACACTCCCTCACACAATGAGCAGTTCTTC

d_call: .
clone_size: .
v_call: TRBV5-6
j_call: TRBJ1-2
cdr3_aa: CASSQRVTRDGYTF
cdr3_nt: TGTGCCAGCAGCCAACGGGTCACGAGGGATGGCTACACCTTC

d_call: .
clone_size: .
v_call: TRBV7-9
j_call: TRBJ1-2
cdr3_aa: CASSRDGFGPYGYTF
cdr3_nt: TGTGCCAGCAGCCGAGACGGATTTGGCCCCTATGGCTACACCTTC

d_call: .
clone_size: .
v_call: TRBV5-6
j_call: TRBJ2-7
cdr3_aa: CASSGTGSSYEQYF
cdr3_nt: TGTGCCAGCAGCGGTACAGGGAGCTCCTACGAGCAGTACTTC

d_call: .
clone_size: .
v_call: TRBV4-1
j_call: TRBJ1-1
cdr3_aa: CASSQDGGGNTEAFF
cdr3_nt: TGCGCCAGCAGCCAAGATGGGGGGGGTAACACTGAAGCTTTCTTT

d_call: .
clone_size: .
v_call: TRBV21-1
j_call: TRBJ2-5
cdr3_aa: CARGGTVNFLETQYF
cdr3_nt: TGTGCCAGGGGCGGGACAGTGAATTTCTTAGAGACCCAGTACTTC

d_call: TRBD1
clone_size: .
v_call: TRBV6-6
j_call: TRBJ1-1
cdr3_aa: CASSSTGVRTEAFF
cdr3_nt: TGTGCCAGCAGTTCGACAGGGGTTCGAACTGAAGCTTTCTTT

d_call: .
clone_size: .
v_call: TRBV28
j_call: TRBJ1-4
cdr3_aa: CASSHFGRREGKLFF
cdr3_nt: TGTGCCAGCAGTCATTTTGGACGCCGAGAAGGAAAACTGTTTTTT

d_call: .
clone_size: .
v_call: TRBV5-5
j_call: TRBJ1-1
cdr3_aa: CASSIDGMNTEAFF
cdr3_nt: TGTGCCAGCAGCATTGACGGCATGAACACTGAAGCTTTCTTT

d_call: .
clone_size: .
v_call: TRBV28
j_call: TRBJ1-5
cdr3_aa: CASMPAGPGRNQPQHF
cdr3_nt: TGTGCCAGCATGCCGGCAGGCCCGGGGCGTAATCAGCCCCAGCATTTT

d_call: TRBD2
clone_size: .
v_call: TRBV5-1
j_call: TRBJ2-1
cdr3_aa: CASRLTGTSNDNEQFF
cdr3_nt: TGCGCCAGCAGGCTAACCGGGACTAGTAACGACAATGAGCAGTTCTTC